A selection of T cell receptor beta chains follows, all from one sample in a study of vaccination and CD4 T cells after COVID-19. These TCRs are of unknown antigen specificity. TCRdb itself ran the PCR reads through MiXCR, one entry per CDR3 protein. The sample shows 15,000 to 20,000 distinct CDR3 sequences, approximately 31% of them seen only once. Material for sequencing was cultured CD4+ T cells from blood. These TCRs come from a human donor with COVID-19. Each CDR3 is given with its conserved first and last residue. The D gene is left open where the match is weak. Some rows mark clone size as missing; the rest say once, few, many or name a class of expanded clone.

V	J	length	D	size	DNA	CDR3
TRBV6-5	TRBJ1-2	16	TRBD1	few	TGTGCCAGCAGTTACGCGACAGGGCCCTCTAACTATGGCTACACCTTC	CASSYATGPSNYGYTF
TRBV2	TRBJ2-4	11	NA	NA	TGTGCCAGCACCCCCTGGAACATTCAGTACTTC	CASTPWNIQYF
TRBV7-2	TRBJ2-3	11	NA	few	TGTGCCAGCAGCTCTCGAGATACGCAGTATTTT	CASSSRDTQYF
TRBV6-4	TRBJ2-1	15	TRBD2	NA	TGTGCCAGCAGGCCGACTAGCGGGGCCTACAATGAGCAGTTCTTC	CASRPTSGAYNEQFF
TRBV19	TRBJ1-2	15	NA	NA	TGTGCCAGTAGTATAGATCAATGGAGCCCCTATGGCTACACCTTC	CASSIDQWSPYGYTF
TRBV29-1	TRBJ2-3	12	NA	NA	TGCAGCGTTGAAAGAGGGACAGATACGCAGTATTTT	CSVERGTDTQYF
TRBV7-8	TRBJ1-3	17	NA	few	TGTGCCAGCAGCTTAGAAACCTTCAGGGTTGGTGGAAACACCATATATTTT	CASSLETFRVGGNTIYF
TRBV7-9	TRBJ2-5	13	NA	few	TGTGCCAGCAGCCGGGACTTACAAGAGACCCAGTACTTC	CASSRDLQETQYF
TRBV7-9	TRBJ1-2	13	TRBD1	NA	TGTGCCAGCAGCTACCCGACAGGGACCGGCTACACCTTC	CASSYPTGTGYTF
TRBV7-9	TRBJ2-3	18	NA	medium-sized	TGTGCCAGCAGCTTAACATCTCGGTCAGGTGCGAGCACAGATACGCAGTATTTT	CASSLTSRSGASTDTQYF
TRBV25-1	TRBJ2-7	12	NA	NA	TGTGCCACCGAGGGGGGGGTCCCCCCTCAGTACTTC	CATEGGVPPQYF
TRBV20-1	TRBJ2-5	16	TRBD2	NA	TGCAGTGCTAGAGATGTTGCGGGGGGACCGCAAGAGACCCAGTACTTC	CSARDVAGGPQETQYF
TRBV6-1	TRBJ2-7	12	NA	few	TGTGCCAGCAGTGTCTCCATTTACGAGCAGTACTTC	CASSVSIYEQYF
TRBV24-1	TRBJ2-3	16	TRBD1	NA	TGTGCCACCAGTGCCACGACGGGACAGGGAACAGATACGCAGTATTTT	CATSATTGQGTDTQYF
TRBV10-1	TRBJ2-1	17	TRBD2	NA	TGCGCCAGCAGTGAGAGTGCGGGGACTAGCGTCTACAATGAGCAGTTCTTC	CASSESAGTSVYNEQFF
TRBV4-1	TRBJ1-5	15	NA	few	TGCGCCAGCAGTCAATGGGAGAATAGCAATCAGCCCCAGCATTTT	CASSQWENSNQPQHF
TRBV11-2	TRBJ1-1	15	TRBD1	NA	TGTGCCAGCAGCTTGTCCAGGGGGGGGGACACTGAAGCTTTCTTT	CASSLSRGGDTEAFF
TRBV7-6	TRBJ1-2	13	NA	few	TGTGCCAGCAGCTTAGCGGGCGAGGGAGGCTACACCTTC	CASSLAGEGGYTF
TRBV7-2	TRBJ1-6	16	NA	few	TGTGCCAGCAGCTTGATGTCAGGGATTTATAATTCACCCCTCCACTTT	CASSLMSGIYNSPLHF
TRBV6-4	TRBJ2-3	15	TRBD2	few	TGTGCCACGGGGACTAGCGGGGGGAGCACAGATACGCAGTATTTT	CATGTSGGSTDTQYF
TRBV11-3	TRBJ2-7	15	NA	few	TGTGCCAGCAGCTTCGGGAGTAAAGGGACCCACGAGCAGTACTTC	CASSFGSKGTHEQYF
TRBV6-1	TRBJ2-2	15	NA	few	TGTGCCAGCAGTGACCTCCCCCCCCACCGCCGGGAGCTGTTTTTT	CASSDLPPHRRELFF
TRBV28	TRBJ2-3	12	NA	few	TGTGCCAGCAGTTTCCGCACAGATACGCAGTATTTT	CASSFRTDTQYF
TRBV7-3	TRBJ1-1	15	TRBD1	NA	TGTGCCAGCAGCTTTGGTGACAGGGGGCCCACTGAAGCTTTCTTT	CASSFGDRGPTEAFF
TRBV9	TRBJ1-6	16	NA	NA	TGTGCCAGCAGCCTAGATGACAGAGCCTATAATTCACCCCTCCACTTT	CASSLDDRAYNSPLHF
TRBV5-8	TRBJ2-2	15	NA	once	TGTGCCAGCAGCTTGGGTGGCAGGGGCACCGGGGAGCTGTTTTTT	CASSLGGRGTGELFF
TRBV20-1	TRBJ1-2	15	NA	medium-sized	TGCAGTGCTAAGGATCCTGGGGGTGGGCATGGAGGCTACACCTTC	CSAKDPGGGHGGYTF
TRBV12-3/TRBV12-4	TRBJ1-2	19	NA	NA	TGTGCCAGCAGTTTGCAAAGGGGGGCCCAAAAAAGGATTAACTATGGCTACACCTTC	CASSLQRGAQKRINYGYTF
TRBV20-1	TRBJ2-6	15	NA	few	TGCAGTGCTAGACCGGGTTCATCTGGGGCCAACGTCCTGACTTTC	CSARPGSSGANVLTF
TRBV20-1	TRBJ1-6	14	TRBD1	few	TGCAGTGCTAGACCAGGGGGCCAGGATTCACCCCTCCACTTT	CSARPGGQDSPLHF
TRBV12-3/TRBV12-4	TRBJ1-1	13	NA	NA	TGTGCCAGCAGTTTAGCGCGTGGGGGGGAAGCTTTCTTT	CASSLARGGEAFF
TRBV7-8	TRBJ2-5	12	TRBD2	few	TGTGCCACCACGTGGGGGGGGGAGACCCAGTACTTC	CATTWGGETQYF
TRBV12-3/TRBV12-4	TRBJ1-3	15	NA	NA	TGTGCCAGCACCCTACGGACAGTTACTGGAAACACCATATATTTT	CASTLRTVTGNTIYF
TRBV6-4	TRBJ2-5	15	TRBD2	few	TGTGCCAGCAGTGACGTCGCGGGGGGGCCTGAGACCCAGTACTTC	CASSDVAGGPETQYF
TRBV20-1	TRBJ2-3	15	TRBD2	NA	TGCAGTGCTAGAACGCGGGGGGATACTTCAGATACGCAGTATTTT	CSARTRGDTSDTQYF
TRBV6-1	TRBJ2-5	12	NA	NA	TGTGCCAGCAGTCTGTCGCCGGAGACCCAGTACTTC	CASSLSPETQYF
TRBV6-5	TRBJ2-3	15	NA	NA	TGTGCCAGCAGTTCCGTAAGGGATCCCACAGATACGCAGTATTTT	CASSSVRDPTDTQYF
TRBV15	TRBJ1-2	13	NA	few	TGTGCCACCAGCAGAGCAGGGGACAATGGCTACACCTTC	CATSRAGDNGYTF
TRBV20-1	TRBJ2-1	14	NA	few	TGCAGTGCTATCGGTGGGGGGGGCTGGGATGAGCAGTTCTTC	CSAIGGGGWDEQFF
TRBV20-1	TRBJ1-5	13	TRBD1	NA	TGCAGTGCTAGGACAGGGGGCAATCAGCCCCAGCATTTT	CSARTGGNQPQHF
TRBV29-1	TRBJ1-1	10	NA	NA	TGCAGCGTTGTGTTGACTGAAGCTTTCTTT	CSVVLTEAFF
TRBV5-5	TRBJ1-6	14	NA	NA	TGTGCCAGCAGCCTACAGGGTAATAATTCACCCCTCCACTTT	CASSLQGNNSPLHF
TRBV5-4	TRBJ2-7	13	NA	once	TGTGCCAGCAGCTTGTCAGGTGGCCGCGAGCAGTACTTC	CASSLSGGREQYF
TRBV23-1	TRBJ2-3	17	TRBD2	NA	TGCGCCAGCAGTCAATTCGGGACTAGCGGGGCCACAGATACGCAGTATTTT	CASSQFGTSGATDTQYF
TRBV27	TRBJ1-5	18	TRBD1	few	TGTGCCAGCAGTAGCCAGCCAAGGGACAGGGCGTTCAATCAGCCCCAGCATTTT	CASSSQPRDRAFNQPQHF
TRBV6-5	TRBJ2-5	16	TRBD2	NA	TGTGCCAGCAGTTACGGGCTAGCGGGGGGGCAAGAGACCCAGTACTTC	CASSYGLAGGQETQYF
TRBV5-4	TRBJ2-7	13	NA	NA	TGTGCCAGCACGGGACAACCCCTGGGGGAGCAGTACTTC	CASTGQPLGEQYF
TRBV15	TRBJ2-7	14	TRBD1	NA	TGTGCCACCAGCAGAGGGGGACAGAACTACGAGCAGTACTTC	CATSRGGQNYEQYF
TRBV5-8	TRBJ1-3	14	NA	few	TGTGCCAGCAGCTTGGGGACGGGCAGAGACACCATATATTTT	CASSLGTGRDTIYF
TRBV28	TRBJ1-1	18	TRBD1	medium-sized	TGTGCCAGCAGTTTAATGGCCACCTCGACAGGGTACTCCCCCGAAGCTTTCTTT	CASSLMATSTGYSPEAFF
TRBV29-1	TRBJ1-1	12	NA	NA	TGCAGCGGCCTACAGAGGAACACTGAAGCTTTCTTT	CSGLQRNTEAFF
TRBV12-3/TRBV12-4	TRBJ2-1	17	NA	NA	TGTGCCAGCAGTTTAAGGCTGACGGAGGGAACCTACAATGAGCAGTTCTTC	CASSLRLTEGTYNEQFF
TRBV2	TRBJ2-1	14	NA	NA	TGTGCCAGCAGCGTCAGCAGCTCCTACAATGAGCAGTTCTTC	CASSVSSSYNEQFF
TRBV6-5	TRBJ2-3	15	NA	NA	TGTGCCAGCAGTTACCTGGGGACGCCTACAGATACGCAGTATTTT	CASSYLGTPTDTQYF
TRBV28	TRBJ1-5	12	NA	few	TGTGCCAGCAGTATCCCGACACAGCCCCAGCATTTT	CASSIPTQPQHF
TRBV5-1	TRBJ2-7	14	NA	NA	TGCGCCAGCAGCGGTGGGAAGGCGTATGGCGAGCAGTACTTC	CASSGGKAYGEQYF
TRBV7-2	TRBJ2-3	15	TRBD2	NA	TGTGCCAGCAGCCCAGCGGGGGCCGCCACAGATACGCAGTATTTT	CASSPAGAATDTQYF
TRBV30	TRBJ2-7	14	NA	few	TGTGCCTGGACAATACAGGATCGAATTTACGAGCAGTACTTC	CAWTIQDRIYEQYF